Sequencing of this TCR beta chain was carried out in a study of response to subunit inactivated influenza vaccine. Concerning this clonotype itself: Its antigen is not identified.

TCRdb recomputed calls from the RT-PCR reads with MiXCR, one row per CDR3 protein. The sample shows around 250,000 distinct CDR3 sequences, 12% of them seen only once. Study outcomes and limitations: T cells newly recruited by each seasonal influenza vaccination are few, the authors suggested.

The sequence was collected from a man in his fifties who received an inactivated influenza vaccine. Sequences were derived from non-naive T cells sorted from PBMCs, sampled less than 15 days before vaccination.

The CDR3 region is CAWSVGQGPYEQYF. CDR3 sequence (DNA): TGTGCCTGGAGTGTCGGGCAGGGACCCTACGAGCAGTACTTC. This sequence joins TRBV30 and TRBJ2-7, with D perhaps assigned TRBD1 or TRBD2 (5 bases each). V was clipped by 0 bases and J by 2 bases, with 11 bases between them. The germline CDR1 and CDR2 sequences are GTSNPN and SVGIG (reference sequence). The CDR3 runs to 14 residues.